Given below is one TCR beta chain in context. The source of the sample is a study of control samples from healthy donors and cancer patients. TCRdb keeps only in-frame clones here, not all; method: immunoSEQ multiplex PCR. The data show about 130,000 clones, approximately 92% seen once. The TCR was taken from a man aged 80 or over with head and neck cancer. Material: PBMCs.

The CDR3 region has the DNA TGCGCCAGCAGCTTCTCCGGGACAGGGGAGGAAGCTTTCTTT. Protein sequence: CASSFSGTGEEAFF. The chain has TRBV5-1 and TRBJ1-1; 10 bases are a match to TRBD1. This CDR3 has 14 residues. Germline CDR1 reads SGHRS; CDR2 reads YFSETQ. V gave up 2 bases and J gave up 8 bases; unmatched junction bases: 6. The whole variable domain, remainder taken from reference TRBV5-1 and TRBJ1-1, is KAGVTQTPRYLIKTRGQQVTLSCSPISGHRSVSWYQQTPGQGLQFLFEYFSETQRNKGNFPGRFSGRQFSNSRSEMNVSTLELGDSALYLCASSFSGTGEEAFFGQGTRLTVV.